This T cell receptor (beta chain) was observed in a study of beta chain features in type 1 diabetes. Broader study findings: PCR might favor shorter templates, equally in patients and controls. In every one of the four CD4+ subsets, TCRB CDR3s were moderately but significantly shorter in Type 1 diabetes patients. There were fewer insertions and more deletions at the VDJ junctions of type 1 diabetes patients.

This CDR3 has 13 amino acids. V was pared by 6 bases and J by 0 bases, with 11 bases between. CDR1 and CDR2 (germline): SQVTM, ANQGSEA. About this clone: Its antigen is not identified.

Every bit of the isolated RNA underwent reverse transcription, so sequencing read expressed TCRB transcripts. Profiled with immunoSEQ multiplex PCR; TCRdb holds only in-frame clones, not every one. Altogether some 170,000 clones are present, roughly 59% being singletons, with the ten largest covering 0.08% to 0.095%. The rearrangement links TRBV29-1 to TRBJ2-5, with unresolved D. The material sequenced was naive CD4+ T cells from blood. The origin of this receptor is a man between 25 and 39 years old with type 1 diabetes. The CDR3 DNA is TGCAGCGTGGCTCAGACCCACCAAGAGACCCAGTACTTC. Translated, it gives CSVAQTHQETQYF.